This T cell receptor beta chain comes out of a study of blood T cells in healthy people across ages. The CDR3 has 12 amino acids. Germline-derived CDR1 and CDR2 are SQVTM and ANQGSEA. V lost 3 bases, J lost 5 bases, and 2 bases stayed unmatched. The second PCR ran about 6 to 12 cycles with a sample-barcoded 5' primer and J-beta primers. Each CDR3 protein is one row after TCRdb ran MiXCR on the 5' RACE reads. The sample records over 600,000 distinct CDR3 sequences, more than 55% being singletons. Isolation recovered at least 6.5 million PBMCs from every sample. This receptor was obtained from a man between 40 and 49 years old in good health. This sequence joins TRBV29-1 and TRBJ1-2; 8 nucleotides line up with TRBD1. The source material was blood. The CDR3 protein is CSVEGQAYGYTF. CDR3 bases: TGCAGCGTTGAGGGACAGGCTTATGGCTACACCTTC.